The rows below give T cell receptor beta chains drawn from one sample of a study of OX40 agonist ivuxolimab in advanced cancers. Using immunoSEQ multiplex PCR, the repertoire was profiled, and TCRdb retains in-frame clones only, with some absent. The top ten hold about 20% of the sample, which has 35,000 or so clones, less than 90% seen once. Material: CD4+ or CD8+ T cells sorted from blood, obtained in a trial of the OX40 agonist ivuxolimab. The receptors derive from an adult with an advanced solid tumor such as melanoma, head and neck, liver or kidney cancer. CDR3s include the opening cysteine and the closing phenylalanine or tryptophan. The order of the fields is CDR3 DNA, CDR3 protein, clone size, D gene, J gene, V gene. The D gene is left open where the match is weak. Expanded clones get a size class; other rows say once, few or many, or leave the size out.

TGTGCCAGCAGCGCTCCACCGGGACAGGGAGCCGAGCAGTACTTC	CASSAPPGQGAEQYF	.	TRBD1	TRBJ2-7	TRBV9
TGCGCCAGCACCGGGGACAGCGATCAGCCCCAGCATTTT	CASTGDSDQPQHF	few	TRBD1	TRBJ1-5	TRBV5-1
TGCGCCAGCAGTGAGTCAACGGACAGGAATCGCAATCAGCCCCAGCATTTT	CASSESTDRNRNQPQHF	.	TRBD1	TRBJ1-5	TRBV10-1
TGTGCCAGCAGCTTAGGGGGGGGGTCCGTCCAAGAGACCCAGTACTTC	CASSLGGGSVQETQYF	.	TRBD2	TRBJ2-5	TRBV13
TGTGCCAGCTCGCCAGCCGACGCTGAAGCTTTCTTT	CASSPADAEAFF	.	.	TRBJ1-1	TRBV18
TGTGCCAGTAGCCCCGCCGGACAGAGATATGGCTACACCTTC	CASSPAGQRYGYTF	.	.	TRBJ1-2	TRBV19
TGTGCCAGCAGCTTAGGGGGGAACTCCCTAAACCAAGAGACCCAGTACTTC	CASSLGGNSLNQETQYF	.	.	TRBJ2-5	TRBV11-1
TGTGCCAGCAGCTTATTGCCCAGAGCCTCAGAGACCCAGTACTTC	CASSLLPRASETQYF	.	.	TRBJ2-5	TRBV11-2
TGTGCCAGTAGTCAGGGGTTGGACTATGGCTACACCTTC	CASSQGLDYGYTF	.	.	TRBJ1-2	TRBV19
TGTGCCCTAACCCCCCCCAGCGGGGGGGCAAGGGGAGCCAAAAACATTCAGTACTTC	CALTPPSGGARGAKNIQYF	.	TRBD2	TRBJ2-4	TRBV27
TGTGCCATTGCGGGAGCGGGGGGCCCTCAAGAGACCCAGTACTTC	CAIAGAGGPQETQYF	few	TRBD2	TRBJ2-5	TRBV10-3
TGTGCCAGCAGCCAAGCGGTGGCGGGGGGGGCAGATACGCAGTATTTT	CASSQAVAGGADTQYF	once	TRBD2	TRBJ2-3	TRBV4-2
TGTGCCTGGAGTTCCGGGACAGGGACCACAGATACGCAGTATTTT	CAWSSGTGTTDTQYF	.	TRBD1	TRBJ2-3	TRBV30
TGTGCCAGTCGTGTCGGGGGGACTGAAGCTTTCTTT	CASRVGGTEAFF	.	.	TRBJ1-1	TRBV19
TGTGCCAGCAGTTACGGGCAGAACTATGGCTACACCTTC	CASSYGQNYGYTF	.	.	TRBJ1-2	TRBV6-6
TGTGCCAGCCACGTACCCGGGGGGCATGAGACCCAGTACTTC	CASHVPGGHETQYF	.	.	TRBJ2-5	TRBV6-5
TGTGCCAGCAGCCAAGCCACTAGCGGGGGGACAAAGACTTTGGAGCAGTTCTTC	CASSQATSGGTKTLEQFF	.	TRBD2	TRBJ2-1	TRBV4-2
TGTGCCAGTAGTAAATCAACACAGGGGAATGAGCAGTTCTTC	CASSKSTQGNEQFF	.	TRBD1	TRBJ2-1	TRBV19
TGTGCCAGCAGCCCACCAGGGCGCTACGAGCAGTACTTC	CASSPPGRYEQYF	.	.	TRBJ2-7	TRBV7-2
TGTGCCAGCAGTTACACACCGAACACTGAAGCTTTCTTT	CASSYTPNTEAFF	.	.	TRBJ1-1	TRBV6-5
TGTGCCAGCAGACAGGGTGGGGAACAAGAGACCCAGTACTTC	CASRQGGEQETQYF	.	.	TRBJ2-5	TRBV6-6
TGTGCAAGTCGCTTCGACAGGGCGTCCTTCGAGCAGTACTTC	CASRFDRASFEQYF	once	.	TRBJ2-7	TRBV12-2
TGTGCCAGCAGCCTACGACAGGGTTCCAACGTCCTGACTTTC	CASSLRQGSNVLTF	.	TRBD1	TRBJ2-6	TRBV5-6
TGTGCCAGCAGTCCCAGACAGGGAAACTATGGCTACACCTTC	CASSPRQGNYGYTF	.	TRBD1	TRBJ1-2	TRBV27
TGTGCTAGTGGTTTTCCTAAGCGGGGGGTACCTCAAGAGACCCAGTACTTC	CASGFPKRGVPQETQYF	.	TRBD2	TRBJ2-5	TRBV12-5
TGTGCCAGTATAGGAGCTAACTATGGCTACACCTTC	CASIGANYGYTF	.	.	TRBJ1-2	TRBV19
TGTGCCAGCAGCCGGTGTGAGAGGGACAGCACTTTC	CASSRCERDSTF	.	.	TRBJ1-2	TRBV21-1
TGCGCCAGCAGCTTGACCCCGGGACAGGCCCTTGGTGGTGATGAGCAGTTCTTC	CASSLTPGQALGGDEQFF	.	TRBD1	TRBJ2-1	TRBV5-1